This TCR beta chain was found in a study of control samples from healthy donors and cancer patients. The repertoire was sequenced with immunoSEQ multiplex PCR; TCRdb's copy has only in-frame clones and lacks some. The table has tens of thousands of clones, 90% to 95% seen once. V lost 2 bases to trimming and J lost 3 bases, with 14 bases between them. CDR3 length: 15 residues. Per the germline V gene, CDR1 is MNHEY and CDR2 is SVGAGI. This clone was detected once. The sequenced sample consisted of blood. The sequence came from a man aged 25-40 years in good health. The chain joins TRBV6-5 to TRBJ2-7; D not certain. CDR3 region: CASSYTSYSGYEQYF. CDR3 nucleotide sequence: TGTGCCAGCAGTTACACCAGCTACTCAGGCTACGAGCAGTACTTC.